This is a list of T cell receptor beta chains from one sample in a study of cytomegalovirus exposure and HLA in healthy donors. The data were produced by immunoSEQ multiplex PCR, yet TCRdb's version contains in-frame clones alone and is incomplete. The data show some 200,000 clones, with 75% to 90% seen just once and 2% to 3% held by the top ten. Material for sequencing was PBMCs. The receptors come from a woman aged 45-65 years in good health and CMV-seropositive. Each CDR3 is given with its conserved first and last residue. The D gene is left open where the match is weak. Clone size, where shown, is once, few, many, or a class for clones that have expanded.

>.|TRBV19|TRBJ2-7|.
CAIYNRTGKAYEQYF
TGTGCCATCTATAACCGAACAGGGAAGGCCTACGAGCAGTACTTC
>TRBD1|TRBV5-6|TRBJ1-1|.
CASSLAGQGYNTEAFF
TGTGCCAGCAGCTTGGCCGGACAGGGCTATAACACTGAAGCTTTCTTT
>TRBD1|TRBV5-8|TRBJ1-1|few
CASSLGRNRGTEAFF
TGTGCCAGCAGCTTGGGTCGCAACAGGGGGACTGAAGCTTTCTTT
>TRBD1|TRBV11-1|TRBJ2-7|.
CASSLARGQGFLPYEQYF
TGTGCCAGCAGCTTAGCGAGGGGACAGGGGTTTTTACCCTACGAGCAGTACTTC
>.|TRBV19|TRBJ1-4|.
CASSLNRLGATNEKLFF
TGTGCCAGTAGTCTCAACAGGTTGGGTGCAACTAATGAAAAACTGTTTTTT
>.|TRBV5-5|TRBJ2-5|.
CASSPRQETQYF
TGTGCCAGCAGCCCCCGCCAAGAGACCCAGTACTTC
>TRBD1|TRBV7-3|TRBJ1-1|few
CASSQQGAAEAFF
TGTGCCAGCAGCCAACAGGGGGCGGCTGAAGCTTTCTTT
>TRBD1|TRBV28|TRBJ2-7|.
CASSFDRDYEQYF
TGTGCCAGCAGTTTCGACAGGGACTACGAGCAGTACTTC
>TRBD1|TRBV4-2|TRBJ2-7|few
CASSQGQGTYEQYF
TGTGCCAGCAGCCAGGGACAGGGGACCTACGAGCAGTACTTC
>TRBD2|TRBV5-1|TRBJ2-3|.
CASSVTSGGADTQYF
TGCGCCAGCAGCGTCACTAGCGGGGGGGCAGATACGCAGTATTTT
>.|TRBV7-9|TRBJ2-1|.
CASSPSISSYNEQFF
TGTGCCAGCAGCCCGTCCATCAGCTCCTACAATGAGCAGTTCTTC